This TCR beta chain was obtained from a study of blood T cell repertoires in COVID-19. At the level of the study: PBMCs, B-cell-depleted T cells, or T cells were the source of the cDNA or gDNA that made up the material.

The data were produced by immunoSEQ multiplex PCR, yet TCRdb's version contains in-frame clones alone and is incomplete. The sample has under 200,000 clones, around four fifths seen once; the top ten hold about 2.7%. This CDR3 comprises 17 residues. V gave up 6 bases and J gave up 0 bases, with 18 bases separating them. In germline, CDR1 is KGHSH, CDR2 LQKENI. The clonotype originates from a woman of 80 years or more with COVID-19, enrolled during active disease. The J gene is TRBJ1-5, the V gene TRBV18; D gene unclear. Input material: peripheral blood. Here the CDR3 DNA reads TGTGCCAGCTCGCGGGAGCGAATTTCCTATAGCAATCAGCCCCAGCATTTT. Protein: CASSRERISYSNQPQHF.